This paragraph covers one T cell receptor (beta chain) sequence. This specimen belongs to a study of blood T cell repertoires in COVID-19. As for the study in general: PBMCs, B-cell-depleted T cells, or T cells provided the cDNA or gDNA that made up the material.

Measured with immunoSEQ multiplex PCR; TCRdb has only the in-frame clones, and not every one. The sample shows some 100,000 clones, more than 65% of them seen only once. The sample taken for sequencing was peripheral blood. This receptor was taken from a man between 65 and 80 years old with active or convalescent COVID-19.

CDR3: CASSLLQGVGGNQPQHF. The DNA for the CDR3 is TGTGCCAGCAGCCTTCTACAGGGGGTAGGAGGCAATCAGCCCCAGCATTTT. The V gene is TRBV14, the J gene TRBJ1-5; 8 nucleotides agree with TRBD1. Germline CDR1 is SGHDN and CDR2 is FVKESK. The CDR3 is 17 residues long. The junction had 10 bases not matched to a gene; V was cut back by 4 bases and J by 2 bases.